This T cell receptor (beta chain) emerged from a study of CD8 T cells in Susac syndrome (dated by TCRdb to the late 2010s). Some background on the complete study: Whether CD8+ T cell activation and differentiation in Susac syndrome was antigen driven was tested using repertoire sequencing. Here is what the overall study found, with its caveats: The study acknowledged that relatively few individuals were included in the TCR sequencing and HLA analysis.

Peripheral blood CD8+ and CD4+ T cells from healthy donors, Susac syndrome patients and multiple sclerosis patients were profiled using high-throughput TCR beta sequencing. The multiple sclerosis controls were treatment-naive patients who had stable or active relapsing-remitting disease and met the revised McDonald criteria. Bulk CD8+ and CD4+ T cells were purified magnetically by negative isolation, whereas CD8+ TEMRA cells were enriched by FACS. Blood was collected in EDTA tubes and processed within 24 hours, with PBMCs isolated through density gradient centrifugation. PBMCs destined for TCR sequencing were cryopreserved in liquid nitrogen and later thawed in a 37 °C water bath. A purity of at least 90% was achieved for sorted or isolated CD4+, CD8+ and CD8+ TEMRA cells. Comment on this clonotype: The target of this receptor is not known. No base-level quality is on record; no much larger clone is a single base apart.

The CDR3 numbers 14 residues from cysteine through phenylalanine. CDR3 DNA only is kept here, 42 bases in frame from base 1. The germline V gene gives CDR1 as LGHNA and CDR2 as YNFKEQ. Between the V and J ends, shortened by 0 bases and 6 bases respectively, the junction contains 9 bases. RNA was extracted with the RNeasy kit and about 0.5 to 1 ug was reverse transcribed using random hexamers. The immunoSEQ multiplex PCR assay, which covers 54 Vbeta and 13 Jbeta segments, was used to amplify TCR beta CDR3 regions. To correct PCR amplification bias, a synthetic template baseline was used for both primer optimization and computational correction. From the authors' description of their analysis: Reads were assigned to V, D and J genes according to IMGT and analyzed in immunoSEQ Analyzer, with only productive sequences retained. Clonality was calculated as one minus the Shannon entropy normalized by log2 of the number of productive unique sequences. Public and private clones were assessed among the 100 most prevalent clones of each patient and control. A clone was defined as Susac-specific if it was absent from the healthy and MS cohorts, from around 960 published viral clones and from other ImmuneACCESS disease sequences. Through fastp at Q25 and MiXCR, TCRdb rebuilt clones from the public reads, retaining in-frame beta chains. All rows with the same CDR3 protein become a single entry with the most common DNA and genes. It is TCRdb's table, rather than the study itself, that gives the V and J calls and clone size. The sample table lists about 200,000 distinct CDR3 sequences, 95% of them with a count of one. Jointly, the top ten make up 0.093% of the sample.

Input material: CD4+ T cells from PBMCs. Rearrangement joined TRBV4-2 to TRBJ2-4; 5 matching bases give a weak D call of TRBD2. The sequence was obtained from a human donor with multiple sclerosis. The nucleotide sequence reads TGTGCCAGCAGCCAAGATGAGCGGAGAAACATTCAGTACTTC. Its amino acids are CASSQDERRNIQYF.